The rows below give T cell receptor beta chains drawn from one sample of a study of vaccination and CD4 T cells after COVID-19. TCRdb reprocessed the PCR reads via MiXCR and lists one record per CDR3 protein. The table includes under 20,000 distinct CDR3 sequences, 40% to 55% detected once. For these receptors, no antigen is known. Sequencing was performed on CD4+ T cells from blood, cultured in vitro, taken after SARS-CoV-2 vaccination. The receptors derive from a human donor who had recovered from COVID-19. Both conserved end residues are part of each CDR3. A D gene is named only where the DNA matches it firmly. Where a row states a size, it is once, few, many or the class of an expanded clone; other rows omit it.

>NA|TRBV4-1|TRBJ1-2|few
TGCGCCAGCAGTGTGGGAACAACCAACTATGGCTACACCTTC
CASSVGTTNYGYTF
>NA|TRBV7-9|TRBJ2-1|once
TGTGCCAGCAGCTTATCACAGCACAATGAGCAGTTCTTC
CASSLSQHNEQFF
>TRBD1|TRBV7-3|TRBJ2-7|NA
TGTGCCAGCAGCACCCTGGGACAGGGGCCCTCCTACGAGCAGTACTTC
CASSTLGQGPSYEQYF
>TRBD1|TRBV7-9|TRBJ1-6|NA
TGTGCCAGCAGCCTGCCGGACAGGAATTCACCCCTCCACTTT
CASSLPDRNSPLHF
>TRBD1|TRBV20-1|TRBJ2-7|NA
TGCAGTGCTAGAGATCAGGGACAGAGCTCCTACGAGCAGTACTTC
CSARDQGQSSYEQYF
>TRBD1|TRBV7-3|TRBJ2-5|NA
TGTGCCAGCAGCTTAGGGACAGGTCCTCAAGAGACCCAGTACTTC
CASSLGTGPQETQYF
>NA|TRBV6-5|TRBJ1-2|NA
TGTGCCAGCAGTTACCGGGGCGGCGACTATGGCTACACCTTC
CASSYRGGDYGYTF
>TRBD1|TRBV28|TRBJ2-3|few
TGTGCCAGCAGTCCCCCTCGGAAGGGGGCTCTAGATACGCAGTATTTT
CASSPPRKGALDTQYF
>NA|TRBV20-1|TRBJ2-5|few
TGCAGTGCTGTGACGCCGGGAGTTCAAGAGACCCAGTACTTC
CSAVTPGVQETQYF
>TRBD2|TRBV20-1|TRBJ2-5|few
TGCAGTGCTAGAATTCCCAAAGGCGGGAGTCGGGAGACCCAGTACTTC
CSARIPKGGSRETQYF
>NA|TRBV19|TRBJ1-2|NA
TGTGCCAGTAGTTTACAGACATCTAACTATGGCTACACCTTC
CASSLQTSNYGYTF
>NA|TRBV2|TRBJ1-2|NA
TGTGCCAGCAGCGACCAGGGGACCTATGGCTACACCTTC
CASSDQGTYGYTF
>NA|TRBV28|TRBJ1-5|NA
TGTGCCAGCAGCTCTTCCAGGGATCAGCCCCAGCATTTT
CASSSSRDQPQHF
>TRBD1|TRBV12-3/TRBV12-4|TRBJ2-7|NA
TGTGCCAGCAGTTACAGGGGCGAGCAGTACTTC
CASSYRGEQYF
>NA|TRBV7-3|TRBJ2-3|NA
TGTGCCAGCAGCTACCGGGACATCACAGATACGCAGTATTTT
CASSYRDITDTQYF
>TRBD1|TRBV19|TRBJ2-3|medium-sized
TGTGCCAGCAGGACAGGGGGAGGAGATACGCAGTATTTT
CASRTGGGDTQYF
>TRBD2|TRBV7-2|TRBJ2-1|NA
TGTGCCAGCAGCTTAGTATTGGGACTAGCGGGTTTAACAAGCTCCTACAATGAGCAGTTCTTC
CASSLVLGLAGLTSSYNEQFF
>NA|TRBV2|TRBJ2-3|NA
TGTGCCAGCAGTGTTTCCCACAGGGAGACAGATACGCAGTATTTT
CASSVSHRETDTQYF
>TRBD2|TRBV7-6|TRBJ2-3|NA
TGTGCCAGCAGCTCAGCGGGAGCCCACACAGATACGCAGTATTTT
CASSSAGAHTDTQYF
>TRBD1|TRBV6-1|TRBJ1-4|NA
TGTGCCAGCAGCCCAACAGGGGTGGGCGAAAAACTGTTTTTT
CASSPTGVGEKLFF
>NA|TRBV6-1|TRBJ2-7|NA
TGTGCCAGCGCGTATAAAGGCGGGCAGACCTCTGATGACGAGCAGTACTTC
CASAYKGGQTSDDEQYF
>NA|TRBV2|TRBJ1-1|NA
TGTGCCAGCAGGATCGAACAGGGAGGGACTGAAGCTTTCTTT
CASRIEQGGTEAFF
>TRBD1|TRBV20-1|TRBJ1-2|NA
TGCAGTGTAGCAGACAGGGACTATGGCTACACCTTC
CSVADRDYGYTF
>NA|TRBV6-2/TRBV6-3|TRBJ1-2|NA
TGTGCCAGCAGTTCTTCTTGGGGCTACACCTTC
CASSSSWGYTF
>TRBD1|TRBV20-1|TRBJ1-2|few
TGCAGTGCTTCATACGACAGGGACTATGGCTACACCTTC
CSASYDRDYGYTF
>NA|TRBV19|TRBJ1-2|few
TGTGCCAGTAGTAACCGGGACTATGGCTACACCTTC
CASSNRDYGYTF
>TRBD2|TRBV7-6|TRBJ2-1|NA
TGTGCCAGCAGCTTAGACCCCCGGCTAGCGGGAGGGCTAAATGAGCAGTTCTTC
CASSLDPRLAGGLNEQFF
>NA|TRBV7-2|TRBJ2-5|NA
TGTGCCAGCAGCCCCGGCGGACAGCCTCAAGAGACCCAGTACTTC
CASSPGGQPQETQYF
>TRBD1|TRBV19|TRBJ1-5|NA
TGTGCCAGTAGCTTAACAGGGGATAGCAATCAGCCCCAGCATTTT
CASSLTGDSNQPQHF
>NA|TRBV6-2/TRBV6-3|TRBJ1-5|few
TGTGCCAGCAGTTTCACAAACCAGCCCCAGCATTTT
CASSFTNQPQHF
>TRBD1|TRBV19|TRBJ1-1|few
TGTGCCAGTAGTAGAGGACAGGGGGGCACTGAAGCTTTCTTT
CASSRGQGGTEAFF
>NA|TRBV20-1|TRBJ2-6|NA
TGCAGTGCTAGAGGACAACAGGACCCCAACTCTGGGGCCAACGTCCTGACTTTC
CSARGQQDPNSGANVLTF
>NA|TRBV6-5|TRBJ1-1|NA
TGTGCCAGCAGTTCTCCCCTTCGGGAAGCTTTCTTT
CASSSPLREAFF
>NA|TRBV27|TRBJ2-2|NA
TGTGCCAGCAGTTTAAAGGGATCGAACACCGGGGAGCTGTTTTTT
CASSLKGSNTGELFF
>NA|TRBV6-2/TRBV6-3|TRBJ1-5|NA
TGTGCCAGCAGTTACGGTTCGGGGGCCGTCGGTCAGCCCCAGCATTTT
CASSYGSGAVGQPQHF
>NA|TRBV29-1|TRBJ2-7|NA
TGCAGCACAACGACAGATTACGAGCAGTACTTC
CSTTTDYEQYF
>NA|TRBV24-1|TRBJ2-6|NA
TGTGCCACCAGTGACCCAGGGTGGGGGGCCAACGTCCTGACTTTC
CATSDPGWGANVLTF
>NA|TRBV11-3|TRBJ1-1|few
TGTGCCAGCAGCTCTGAAATCTGGAACACTGAAGCTTTCTTT
CASSSEIWNTEAFF
>TRBD1|TRBV11-3|TRBJ2-1|NA
TGTGCCAGCAGCTTGAGGACAGGGGGCTTCAGTGAGCAGTTCTTC
CASSLRTGGFSEQFF
>NA|TRBV20-1|TRBJ1-6|NA
TGCAGTGCTAGAAGAGTTTTGCATCAGCGTTGCTCCTATAATTCACCCCTCCACTTT
CSARRVLHQRCSYNSPLHF
>NA|TRBV20-1|TRBJ2-2|NA
TGCAGTGCCCGTCTTGGGAACACCGGGGAGCTGTTTTTT
CSARLGNTGELFF
>NA|TRBV7-9|TRBJ1-4|NA
TGTGCCAGCAGCCCGAACGACATACAAGGGGGAAAACTGTTTTTT
CASSPNDIQGGKLFF
>NA|TRBV5-1|TRBJ2-7|NA
TGCGCCAGCAGCTCGAGCACTAGGACCGTCCGCCCCTACGAGCAGTACTTC
CASSSSTRTVRPYEQYF
>NA|TRBV28|TRBJ1-1|NA
TGTGCCAGCAAGGACACTGAAGCTTTCTTT
CASKDTEAFF
>TRBD1|TRBV28|TRBJ2-7|NA
TGTGCCAGCAGTTACCAGATCGGACAGGGGGCCGGCTACGAGCAGTACTTC
CASSYQIGQGAGYEQYF
>TRBD1|TRBV7-2|TRBJ1-6|few
TGTGCCAGCAGCAAATACCCAGGGGGTGAACTCCACTTT
CASSKYPGGELHF
>NA|TRBV20-1|TRBJ1-2|NA
TGCAGTGCTACGCGCTCGACCTACCCTAACTATGGCTACACCTTC
CSATRSTYPNYGYTF
>NA|TRBV6-2/TRBV6-3|TRBJ1-5|NA
TGTGCCAGCAGTTGGGACACGGGCAATCAGCCCCAGCATTTT
CASSWDTGNQPQHF